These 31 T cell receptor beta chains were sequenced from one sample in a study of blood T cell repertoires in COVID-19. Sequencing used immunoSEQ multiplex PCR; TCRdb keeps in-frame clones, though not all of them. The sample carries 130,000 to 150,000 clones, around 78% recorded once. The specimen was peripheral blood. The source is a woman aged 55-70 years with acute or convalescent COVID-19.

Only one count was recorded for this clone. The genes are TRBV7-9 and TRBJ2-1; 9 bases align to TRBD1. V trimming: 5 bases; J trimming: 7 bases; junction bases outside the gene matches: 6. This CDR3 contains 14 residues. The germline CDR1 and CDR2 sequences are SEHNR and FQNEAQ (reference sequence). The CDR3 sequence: CASSPPGTGNEQFF. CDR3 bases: TGTGCCAGCAGCCCCCCCGGGACAGGGAATGAGCAGTTCTTC.

CDR3 loop: CASSLRPGQEYF. CDR3 in DNA: TGTGCCAGCAGCTTGAGGCCGGGACAGGAGTACTTC. The chain recombines TRBV5-6 with TRBJ2-7, with TRBD1 matching over 8 bases. With V trimmed by 1 base and J by 11 bases, 5 bases remained unmatched. Per the germline V gene, CDR1 is SGHDT and CDR2 is YYEEEE. CDR3 size: 12 residues.

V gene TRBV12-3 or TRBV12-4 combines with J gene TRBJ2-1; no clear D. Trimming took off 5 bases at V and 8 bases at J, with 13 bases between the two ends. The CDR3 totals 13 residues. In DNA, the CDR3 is TGTGCCAGCAGTCCAGAGGCCCCCCATGAGCAGTTCTTC. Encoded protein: CASSPEAPHEQFF.

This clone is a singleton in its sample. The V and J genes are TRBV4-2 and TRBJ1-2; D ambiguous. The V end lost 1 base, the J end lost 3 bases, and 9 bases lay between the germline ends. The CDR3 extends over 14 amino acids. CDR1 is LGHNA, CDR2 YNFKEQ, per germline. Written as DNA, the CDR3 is TGTGCCAGCAGCCAAGGAGGGTCAGACTATGGCTACACCTTC. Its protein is CASSQGGSDYGYTF.

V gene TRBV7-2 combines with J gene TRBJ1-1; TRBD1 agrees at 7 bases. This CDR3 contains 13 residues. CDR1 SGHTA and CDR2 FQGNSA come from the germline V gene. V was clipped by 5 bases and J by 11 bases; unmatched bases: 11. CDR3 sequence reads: CASSPDRAVDAFF. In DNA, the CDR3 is TGTGCCAGCAGCCCAGACAGGGCTGTGGACGCTTTCTTT.

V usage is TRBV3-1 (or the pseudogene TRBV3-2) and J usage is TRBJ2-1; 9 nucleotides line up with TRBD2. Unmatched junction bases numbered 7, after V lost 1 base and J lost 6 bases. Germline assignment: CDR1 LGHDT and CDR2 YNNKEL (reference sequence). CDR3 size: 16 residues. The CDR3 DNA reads TGTGCCAGCAGCCAAGGTGTAGCGGGAGTGAGCAATGAGCAGTTCTTC. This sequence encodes CASSQGVAGVSNEQFF.

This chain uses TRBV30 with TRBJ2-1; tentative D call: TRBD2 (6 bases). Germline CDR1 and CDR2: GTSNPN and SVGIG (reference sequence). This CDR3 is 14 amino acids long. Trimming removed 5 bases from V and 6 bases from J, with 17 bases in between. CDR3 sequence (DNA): TGTGCCTGGGGGGACTCCCCGCGGGGCAATGAGCAGTTCTTC. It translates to CAWGDSPRGNEQFF.

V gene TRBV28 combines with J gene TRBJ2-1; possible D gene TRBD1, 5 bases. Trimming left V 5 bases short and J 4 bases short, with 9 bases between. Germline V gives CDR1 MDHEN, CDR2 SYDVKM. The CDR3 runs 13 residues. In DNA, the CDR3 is TGTGCCAGCAGTCCCGACAGTTACAATGAGCAGTTCTTC. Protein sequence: CASSPDSYNEQFF. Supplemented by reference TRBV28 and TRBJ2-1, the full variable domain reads DVKVTQSSRYLVKRTGEKVFLECVQDMDHENMFWYRQDPGLGLRLIYFSYDVKMKEKGDIPEGYSVSREKKERFSLILESASTNQTSMYLCASSPDSYNEQFFGPGTRLTVL.

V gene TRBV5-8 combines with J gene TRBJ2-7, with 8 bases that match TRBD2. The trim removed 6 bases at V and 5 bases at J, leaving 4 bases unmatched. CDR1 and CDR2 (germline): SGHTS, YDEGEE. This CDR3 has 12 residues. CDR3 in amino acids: CASIPLADEQYF. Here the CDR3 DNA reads TGTGCCAGCATCCCACTAGCGGACGAGCAGTACTTC.

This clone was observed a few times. The CDR3 reads CASSSTGGVREKLFF. The CDR3 nucleotides read TGTGCCAGCAGTTCGACAGGGGGTGTTCGTGAAAAACTGTTTTTT. The rearrangement joins TRBV28 to TRBJ1-4; TRBD1 matches 9 bases. The germline gives CDR1 MDHEN, CDR2 SYDVKM. The CDR3 has 15 amino acids. After removal of 4 bases from V and 7 bases from J, the junction contained 7 bases not matched to a gene.

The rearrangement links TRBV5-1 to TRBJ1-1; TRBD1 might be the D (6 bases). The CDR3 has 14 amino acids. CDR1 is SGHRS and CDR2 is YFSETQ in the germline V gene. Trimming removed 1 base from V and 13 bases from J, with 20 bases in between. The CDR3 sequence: CASSLSSGVRGVFF. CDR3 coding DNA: TGCGCCAGCAGCTTGTCCTCCGGGGTCAGGGGTGTTTTCTTT.

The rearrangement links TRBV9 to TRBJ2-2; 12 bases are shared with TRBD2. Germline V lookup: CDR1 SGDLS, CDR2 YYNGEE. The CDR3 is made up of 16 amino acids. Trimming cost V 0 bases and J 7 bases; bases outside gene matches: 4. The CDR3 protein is CASSVGTSGIDGELFF. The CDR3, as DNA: TGTGCCAGCAGCGTAGGGACTAGCGGGATCGACGGGGAGCTGTTTTTT. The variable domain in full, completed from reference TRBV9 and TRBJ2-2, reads DSGVTQTPKHLITATGQRVTLRCSPRSGDLSVYWYQQSLDQGLQFLIQYYNGEERAKGNILERFSAQQFPDLHSELNLSSLELGDSALYFCASSVGTSGIDGELFFGEGSRLTVL.

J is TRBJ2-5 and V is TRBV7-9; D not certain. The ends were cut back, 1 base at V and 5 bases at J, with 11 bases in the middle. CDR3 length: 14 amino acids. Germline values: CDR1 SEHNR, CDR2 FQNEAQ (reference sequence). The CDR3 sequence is CASSLGLVRETQYF. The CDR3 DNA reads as TGTGCCAGCAGCTTAGGTTTGGTGAGGGAGACCCAGTACTTC.

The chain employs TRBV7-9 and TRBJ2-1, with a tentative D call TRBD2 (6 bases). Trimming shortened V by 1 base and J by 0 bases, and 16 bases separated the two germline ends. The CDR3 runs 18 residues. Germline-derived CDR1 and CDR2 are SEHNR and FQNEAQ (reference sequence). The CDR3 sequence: CASSLVLGLLSSYNEQFF. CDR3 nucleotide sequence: TGTGCCAGCAGCTTAGTGTTGGGACTTCTTAGCTCCTACAATGAGCAGTTCTTC.

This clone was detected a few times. CDR3 DNA: TGCGCCAGCAGCTTCCTGGCGGGAGAAGCCGGGGAGCTGTTTTTT. Protein: CASSFLAGEAGELFF. The V and J genes are TRBV5-1 and TRBJ2-2, with 7 nucleotides matching TRBD2. Per germline, CDR1 SGHRS and CDR2 YFSETQ. V shed 2 bases and J 6 bases; nucleotides not matched to a gene: 7. The CDR3 length is 15 residues.

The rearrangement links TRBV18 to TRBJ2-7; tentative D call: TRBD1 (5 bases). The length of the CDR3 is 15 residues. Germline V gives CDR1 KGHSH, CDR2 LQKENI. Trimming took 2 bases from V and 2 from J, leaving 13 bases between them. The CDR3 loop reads CASSPAQGRTYEQYF. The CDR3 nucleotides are TGTGCCAGCTCACCAGCGCAGGGTAGGACCTACGAGCAGTACTTC. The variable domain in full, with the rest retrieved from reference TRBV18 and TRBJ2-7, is NAGVMQNPRHLVRRRGQEARLRCSPMKGHSHVYWYRQLPEEGLKFMVYLQKENIIDESGMPKERFSAEFPKEGPSILRIQQVVRGDSAAYFCASSPAQGRTYEQYFGPGTRLTVT.

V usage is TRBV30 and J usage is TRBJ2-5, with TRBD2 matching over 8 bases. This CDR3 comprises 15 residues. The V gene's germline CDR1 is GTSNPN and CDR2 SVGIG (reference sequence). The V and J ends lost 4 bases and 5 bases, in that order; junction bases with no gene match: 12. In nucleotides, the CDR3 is TGTGCCTGGATTCGGGACGGGAGGGCCAGGGAGACCCAGTACTTC. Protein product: CAWIRDGRARETQYF.

The CDR3 nucleotides read TGTGCCAGCAGCTTAGACGCAGGCTCCTACGAGCAGTACTTC. Its translation is CASSLDAGSYEQYF. The V gene is TRBV7-9, the J gene TRBJ2-7; no clear D. The CDR3 runs 14 residues. In germline, CDR1 is SEHNR, CDR2 FQNEAQ (reference sequence). The V end lost 1 base, the J end lost 0 bases, and 7 bases lay between the germline ends.

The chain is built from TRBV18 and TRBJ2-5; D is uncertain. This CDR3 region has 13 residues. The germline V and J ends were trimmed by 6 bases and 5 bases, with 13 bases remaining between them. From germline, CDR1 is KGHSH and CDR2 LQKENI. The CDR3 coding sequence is TGTGCCAGCTCCGAATCCCAGAGGGAGACCCAGTACTTC. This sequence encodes CASSESQRETQYF. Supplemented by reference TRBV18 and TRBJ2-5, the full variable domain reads NAGVMQNPRHLVRRRGQEARLRCSPMKGHSHVYWYRQLPEEGLKFMVYLQKENIIDESGMPKERFSAEFPKEGPSILRIQQVVRGDSAAYFCASSESQRETQYFGPGTRLLVL.

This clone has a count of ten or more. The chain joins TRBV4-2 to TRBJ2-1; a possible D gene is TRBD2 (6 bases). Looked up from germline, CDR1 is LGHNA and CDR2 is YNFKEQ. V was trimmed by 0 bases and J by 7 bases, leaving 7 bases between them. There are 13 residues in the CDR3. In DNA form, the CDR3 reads TGTGCCAGCAGCCAAGACAGCGGGAATGAGCAGTTCTTC. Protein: CASSQDSGNEQFF.

CDR3 in amino acids: CASRDSIHTQYF. The CDR3 DNA sequence: TGTGCCAGCAGGGACAGTATACATACGCAGTATTTT. The rearrangement uses TRBV21-1 and TRBJ2-3; the DNA was not compared with TRBD1, the D call given in the table. TRBV21-1 is tagged as a pseudogene. This CDR3 is built from 12 residues.

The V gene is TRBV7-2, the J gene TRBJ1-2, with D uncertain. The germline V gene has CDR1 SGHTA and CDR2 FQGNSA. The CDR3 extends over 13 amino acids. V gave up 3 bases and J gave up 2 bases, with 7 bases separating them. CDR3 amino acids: CASSFKQNYGYTF. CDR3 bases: TGTGCCAGCAGCTTTAAACAGAACTATGGCTACACCTTC.

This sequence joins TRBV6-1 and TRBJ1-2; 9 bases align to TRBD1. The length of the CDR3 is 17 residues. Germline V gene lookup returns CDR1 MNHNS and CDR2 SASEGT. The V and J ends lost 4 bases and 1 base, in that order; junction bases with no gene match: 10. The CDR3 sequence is CASSGGKADRGNYGYTF. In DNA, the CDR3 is TGTGCCAGCAGTGGGGGGAAGGCGGACAGGGGTAACTATGGCTACACCTTC.

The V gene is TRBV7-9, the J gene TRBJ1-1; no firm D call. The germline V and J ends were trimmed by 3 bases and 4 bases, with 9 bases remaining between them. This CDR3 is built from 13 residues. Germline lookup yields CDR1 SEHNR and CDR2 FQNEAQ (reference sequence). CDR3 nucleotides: TGTGCCAGCAGCTTGGAAGAGGGCACTGAAGCTTTCTTT. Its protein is CASSLEEGTEAFF.

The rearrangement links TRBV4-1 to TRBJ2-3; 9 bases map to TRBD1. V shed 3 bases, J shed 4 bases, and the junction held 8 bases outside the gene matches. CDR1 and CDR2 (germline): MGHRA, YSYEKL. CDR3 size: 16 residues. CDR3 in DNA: TGCGCCAGCAGCCATTACCCGGGACAGGGCGCAGATACGCAGTATTTT. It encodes CASSHYPGQGADTQYF.

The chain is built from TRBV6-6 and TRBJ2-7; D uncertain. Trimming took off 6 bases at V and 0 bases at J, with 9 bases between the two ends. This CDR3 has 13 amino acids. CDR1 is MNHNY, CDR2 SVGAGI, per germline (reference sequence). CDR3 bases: TGTGCCAGCAGCCCCCTCGGCTCCTACGAGCAGTACTTC. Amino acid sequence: CASSPLGSYEQYF.

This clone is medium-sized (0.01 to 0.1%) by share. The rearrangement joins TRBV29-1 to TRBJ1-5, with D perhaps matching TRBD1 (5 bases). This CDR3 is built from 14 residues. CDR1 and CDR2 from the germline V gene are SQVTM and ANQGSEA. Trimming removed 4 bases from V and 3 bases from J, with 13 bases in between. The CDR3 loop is CSVATGFNNQPQHF. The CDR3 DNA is TGCAGCGTTGCCACAGGCTTCAACAATCAGCCCCAGCATTTT.

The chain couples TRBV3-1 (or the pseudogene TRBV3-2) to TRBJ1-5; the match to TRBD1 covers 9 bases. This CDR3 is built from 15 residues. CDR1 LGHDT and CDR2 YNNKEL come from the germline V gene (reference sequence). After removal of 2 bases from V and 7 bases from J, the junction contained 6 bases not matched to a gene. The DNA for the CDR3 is TGTGCCAGCAGCCAATCCGACAGGGGGTACCAGCCCCAGCATTTT. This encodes CASSQSDRGYQPQHF.

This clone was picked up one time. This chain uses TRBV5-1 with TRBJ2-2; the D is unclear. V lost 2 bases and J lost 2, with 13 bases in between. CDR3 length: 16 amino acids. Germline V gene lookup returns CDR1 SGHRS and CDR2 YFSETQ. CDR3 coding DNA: TGCGCCAGCAGCTTTCAGTTTTCCGCCAACACCGGGGAGCTGTTTTTT. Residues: CASSFQFSANTGELFF.

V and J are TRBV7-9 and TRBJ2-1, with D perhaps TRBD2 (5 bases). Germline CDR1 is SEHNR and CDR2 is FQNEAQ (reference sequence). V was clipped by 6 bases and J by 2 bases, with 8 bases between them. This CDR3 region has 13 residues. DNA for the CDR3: TGTGCCAGCAGTGGAGCGGCCTACAATGAGCAGTTCTTC. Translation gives CASSGAAYNEQFF.

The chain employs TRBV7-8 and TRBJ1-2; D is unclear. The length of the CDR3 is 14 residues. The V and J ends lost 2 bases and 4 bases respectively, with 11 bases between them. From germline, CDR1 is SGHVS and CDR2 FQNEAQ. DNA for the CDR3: TGTGCCAGCAGCTTAAGAGGTCGAAGCTATGGCTACACCTTC. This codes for CASSLRGRSYGYTF. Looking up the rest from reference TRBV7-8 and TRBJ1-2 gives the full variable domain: GAGVSQSPRYKVAKRGQDVALRCDPISGHVSLFWYQQALGQGPEFLTYFQNEAQLDKSGLPSDRFFAERPEGSVSTLKIQRTQQEDSAVYLCASSLRGRSYGYTFGSGTRLTVV.